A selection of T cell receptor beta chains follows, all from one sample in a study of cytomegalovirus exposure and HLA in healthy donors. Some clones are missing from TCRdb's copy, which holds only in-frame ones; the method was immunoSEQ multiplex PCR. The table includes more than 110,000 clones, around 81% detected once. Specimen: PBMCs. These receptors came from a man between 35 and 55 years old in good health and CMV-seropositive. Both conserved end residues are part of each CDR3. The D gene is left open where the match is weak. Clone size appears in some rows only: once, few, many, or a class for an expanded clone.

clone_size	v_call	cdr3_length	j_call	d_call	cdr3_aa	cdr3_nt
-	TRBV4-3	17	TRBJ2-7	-	CASSQGSWGQSSYEQYF	TGCGCCAGCAGCCAAGGTTCCTGGGGCCAGAGCTCCTACGAGCAGTACTTC
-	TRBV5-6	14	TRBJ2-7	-	CASSFSGASYEQYF	TGTGCCAGCAGCTTCTCAGGGGCCTCCTACGAGCAGTACTTC
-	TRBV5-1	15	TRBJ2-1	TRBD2	CASSPGLAGPNEQFF	TGCGCCAGCAGCCCAGGACTAGCGGGGCCAAATGAGCAGTTCTTC
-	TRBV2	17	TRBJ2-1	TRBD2	CASTLGASGGPRNEQFF	TGTGCCAGCACACTCGGAGCCTCGGGGGGGCCGAGGAATGAGCAGTTCTTC
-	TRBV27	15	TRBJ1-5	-	CASRGQGQPNQPQHF	TGTGCCAGCAGGGGGCAGGGTCAGCCCAATCAGCCCCAGCATTTT
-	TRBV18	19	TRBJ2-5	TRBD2	CASSPPGLAGGPDGETQYF	TGTGCCAGCTCACCACCGGGACTAGCGGGAGGCCCCGATGGGGAGACCCAGTACTTC
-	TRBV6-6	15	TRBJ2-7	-	CASSYSGSSSYEQYF	TGTGCCAGCAGTTACTCTGGCTCTAGCTCCTACGAGCAGTACTTC
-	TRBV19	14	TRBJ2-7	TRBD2	CATGLPGSSYEQYF	TGTGCCACGGGACTACCGGGAAGCTCCTACGAGCAGTACTTC
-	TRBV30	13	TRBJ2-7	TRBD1	CAGTTGGLNEQYF	TGTGCCGGTACGACAGGGGGCTTAAACGAGCAGTACTTC
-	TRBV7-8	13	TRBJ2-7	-	CASSPRGTYEQYF	TGTGCCAGCAGCCCCCGGGGTACCTACGAGCAGTACTTC
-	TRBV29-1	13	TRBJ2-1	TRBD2	CSVLAGVGNEQFF	TGCAGCGTTTTAGCGGGAGTGGGCAATGAGCAGTTCTTC
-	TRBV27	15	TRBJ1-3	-	CASSGGIGFGNTIYF	TGTGCCAGCAGTGGAGGGATAGGGTTCGGAAACACCATATATTTT
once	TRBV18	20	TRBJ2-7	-	CASSLARGQGQAGGRYEQYF	TGTGCCAGCTCACTCGCCCGAGGACAGGGGCAGGCGGGAGGGAGGTACGAGCAGTACTTC
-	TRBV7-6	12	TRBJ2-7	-	CASSLGAGQQYF	TGTGCCAGCAGCTTAGGGGCAGGCCAGCAGTACTTC
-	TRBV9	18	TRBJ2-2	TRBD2	CASSLKAGTSGYTGELFF	TGTGCCAGCAGCTTAAAGGCCGGGACTAGCGGATACACCGGGGAGCTGTTTTTT
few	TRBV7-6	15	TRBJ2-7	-	CASSLAIGGVYEQYF	TGTGCCAGCAGCTTAGCTATAGGGGGAGTCTACGAGCAGTACTTC
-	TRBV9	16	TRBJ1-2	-	CASSPTRVPANYGYTF	TGTGCCAGCAGCCCTACTCGAGTACCCGCTAACTATGGCTACACCTTC
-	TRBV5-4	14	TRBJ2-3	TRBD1	CASSADTGADTQYF	TGTGCCAGCAGCGCGGATACAGGGGCAGATACGCAGTATTTT
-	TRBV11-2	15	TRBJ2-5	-	CASSPGTAGGETQYF	TGTGCCAGCAGCCCAGGGACAGCCGGGGGAGAGACCCAGTACTTC
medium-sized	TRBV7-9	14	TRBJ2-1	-	CVPRCDTSYNEQFF	TGTGTCCCCCGGTGCGATACCTCCTACAATGAGCAGTTCTTC
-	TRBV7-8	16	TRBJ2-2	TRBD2	CASSLAGTTNTGELFF	TGTGCCAGCAGCTTAGCAGGGACTACGAACACCGGGGAGCTGTTTTTT
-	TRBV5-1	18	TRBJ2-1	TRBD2	CASSLGFASGTLDNEQFF	TGCGCCAGCAGCTTGGGATTCGCTAGCGGGACTCTAGACAATGAGCAGTTCTTC
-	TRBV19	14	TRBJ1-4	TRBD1	CASSRQGANEKLFF	TGTGCCAGTAGTCGACAGGGGGCGAATGAAAAACTGTTTTTT
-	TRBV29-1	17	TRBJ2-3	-	CSVEDLGLPTPPDTQYF	TGCAGCGTTGAAGACCTAGGACTACCAACCCCCCCAGATACGCAGTATTTT
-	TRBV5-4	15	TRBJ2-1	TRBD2	CASSLPAGGVNEQFF	TGTGCCAGCAGCTTGCCAGCGGGAGGAGTCAATGAGCAGTTCTTC
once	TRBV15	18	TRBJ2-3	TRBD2	CATSRDRIWGGTTDTQYF	TGTGCCACCAGCAGAGATCGGATCTGGGGGGGAACCACAGATACGCAGTATTTT
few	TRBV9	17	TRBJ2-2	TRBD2	CASSPRASGGNTGELFF	TGTGCCAGCAGCCCCCGAGCTAGCGGGGGTAACACCGGGGAGCTGTTTTTT
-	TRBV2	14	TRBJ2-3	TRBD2	CASRAGGSTDTQYF	TGTGCCAGCAGAGCGGGGGGGAGCACAGATACGCAGTATTTT
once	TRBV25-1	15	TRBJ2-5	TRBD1	CASRGDRTYQETQYF	TGTGCCAGCAGAGGGGACAGAACTTACCAAGAGACCCAGTACTTC